Reported below is one T cell receptor beta chain. The antigen is not known. The germline CDR1 and CDR2 sequences are LNHDA and SQIVND (reference sequence). Trimming took 4 bases from V and 4 from J; bases not matched to a gene: 6. There are 15 residues in the CDR3. Approximately 9 milliliters of peripheral blood were drawn from each donor into EDTA-treated tubes. The data are from a study of blood T cells in healthy people across ages. Overall study findings and caveats: Percentage of naive T cells showed a strong correlation with TCR beta diversity. When set beside aged donors, long-lived donors presented more naive CD4+ cells and higher diversity.

Then a second PCR, running about 6 to 11 cycles, was carried out with a sample-barcoded 5' primer and a J-beta primer mix. TCRdb re-derived calls from the 5' RACE reads in MiXCR, one entry per CDR3 protein. This sample yields 600,000 to 800,000 distinct CDR3 sequences, of which over 40% are seen a single time; about 13% belongs to the top ten. The TCR comes from a woman older than 75 in good health. The chain has TRBV19 and TRBJ1-4; 7 bases line up with TRBD1. The specimen was blood. This chain's CDR3 is CASSTDRAGNEKLFF. The CDR3 DNA reads as TGTGCCAGTAGTACCGACAGGGCCGGTAATGAAAAACTGTTTTTT.